This T cell receptor beta chain emerged from a study of Ad26.COV2.S vaccination and SARS-CoV-2 variants. Germline assignment: CDR1 MDHEN and CDR2 SYDVKM. The CDR3 has 14 residues. The V and J ends lost 5 bases and 6 bases respectively, with 16 bases between them. Indicated treatment: some 20 received Ad26.COV2.S at low or high dose, single or two shots; roughly 5 received placebo; per-sample allocation not given. The study sampled participants on day 63 after the first vaccine or placebo injection. The table came from immunoSEQ multiplex PCR; TCRdb's copy has only in-frame clones and leaves some out. This sample has some 300,000 clones, with approximately 86% found just once.

This specimen consisted of peripheral blood, obtained in a trial of Ad26.COV2.S vaccine versus placebo. The TCR comes from a person aged 18-65 years who received the Ad26.COV2.S COVID-19 vaccine or a placebo. The V and J genes are TRBV28 and TRBJ1-2; D is unclear. The CDR3 protein is CASSQPGQPHGYTF. The CDR3 nucleotides read TGTGCCAGCAGTCAACCGGGCCAGCCCCATGGCTACACCTTC.